A selection of T cell receptor beta chains follows, all from one sample in a study of neurological immune-mediated disorders. One entry per CDR3 protein results from TCRdb running MiXCR on the 5' RACE reads. The repertoire includes tens of thousands of distinct CDR3 sequences, around 5.9% of them detected once, and roughly 1.9% sits in the top ten. Sequencing was carried out using CD4+ T cells from blood. These receptors were obtained from a woman between 50 and 59 years old in good health. Both conserved end residues are part of each CDR3. Each record gives: D gene, V gene, J gene, clone size, CDR3 protein, CDR3 DNA. A D gene is named only where the DNA matches it firmly. Sizes are listed as once, few, many or a size class.

d_call: NA
v_call: TRBV5-1
j_call: TRBJ1-6
clone_size: many
cdr3_aa: CASSLGGLGTSPLHF
cdr3_nt: TGCGCCAGCAGCTTGGGGGGCCTCGGGACTTCACCCCTCCACTTT

d_call: NA
v_call: TRBV2
j_call: TRBJ2-2
clone_size: many
cdr3_aa: CASRREANTGELFF
cdr3_nt: TGTGCCAGCAGGAGGGAGGCGAACACCGGGGAGCTGTTTTTT

d_call: TRBD2
v_call: TRBV4-2
j_call: TRBJ2-2
clone_size: many
cdr3_aa: CASSTHTSGGAGELFF
cdr3_nt: TGTGCCAGCAGCACCCACACTAGCGGGGGGGCCGGGGAGCTGTTTTTT

d_call: NA
v_call: TRBV7-2
j_call: TRBJ1-2
clone_size: many
cdr3_aa: CASSQLVDGRGYTF
cdr3_nt: TGTGCCAGCAGCCAATTAGTCGATGGGAGGGGCTACACCTTC

d_call: NA
v_call: TRBV9
j_call: TRBJ2-1
clone_size: few
cdr3_aa: CASSLGTTAANEQFF
cdr3_nt: TGTGCCAGCAGCTTAGGGACAACCGCGGCCAATGAGCAGTTCTTC

d_call: TRBD1
v_call: TRBV10-3
j_call: TRBJ2-7
clone_size: many
cdr3_aa: CAIAGGPNYEQYF
cdr3_nt: TGTGCCATCGCAGGGGGCCCTAACTACGAGCAGTACTTC

d_call: NA
v_call: TRBV7-9
j_call: TRBJ2-7
clone_size: many
cdr3_aa: CASSLPPAYEQYF
cdr3_nt: TGTGCCAGCAGCCTACCTCCGGCCTACGAGCAGTACTTC

d_call: TRBD2
v_call: TRBV20-1
j_call: TRBJ2-7
clone_size: many
cdr3_aa: CSARDPSGSQVRDEQYF
cdr3_nt: TGCAGTGCTAGAGATCCTAGCGGGAGCCAGGTTAGGGACGAGCAGTACTTC

d_call: NA
v_call: TRBV7-2
j_call: TRBJ1-5
clone_size: many
cdr3_aa: CASSLGLSGQPQHF
cdr3_nt: TGTGCCAGCAGCTTAGGGCTATCGGGTCAGCCCCAGCATTTT

d_call: TRBD1
v_call: TRBV19
j_call: TRBJ1-6
clone_size: many
cdr3_aa: CASSILDRDGSPLHF
cdr3_nt: TGTGCCAGTAGTATTCTGGACAGGGATGGTTCACCCCTCCACTTT

d_call: TRBD1
v_call: TRBV3-1
j_call: TRBJ1-1
clone_size: many
cdr3_aa: CASSQKSPGQGVLEF
cdr3_nt: TGTGCCAGCAGCCAAAAAAGCCCGGGACAGGGGGTCCTCGAGTTT

d_call: TRBD2
v_call: TRBV7-2
j_call: TRBJ2-5
clone_size: many
cdr3_aa: CASSLGLGKTQYF
cdr3_nt: TGTGCCAGCAGCTTGGGACTAGGGAAGACCCAGTACTTC

d_call: NA
v_call: TRBV7-2
j_call: TRBJ2-5
clone_size: many
cdr3_aa: CASSLSQGRMETQYF
cdr3_nt: TGTGCCAGCAGCTTATCACAGGGCAGGATGGAGACCCAGTACTTC

d_call: NA
v_call: TRBV2
j_call: TRBJ2-1
clone_size: many
cdr3_aa: CASSLRTRGSNEQFF
cdr3_nt: TGTGCCAGCAGTCTCCGGACGCGGGGCAGCAATGAGCAGTTCTTC

d_call: NA
v_call: TRBV20-1
j_call: TRBJ1-3
clone_size: few
cdr3_aa: CSAGPSGNTIYF
cdr3_nt: TGCAGTGCAGGGCCCTCTGGAAACACCATATATTTT

d_call: TRBD2
v_call: TRBV6-1
j_call: TRBJ2-3
clone_size: many
cdr3_aa: CASRERTSGSADTQYF
cdr3_nt: TGTGCCAGCAGGGAACGGACTAGCGGGAGCGCAGATACGCAGTATTTT

d_call: NA
v_call: TRBV2
j_call: TRBJ1-5
clone_size: many
cdr3_aa: CASSLLTENQPQHF
cdr3_nt: TGTGCCAGCAGTCTCCTGACAGAGAATCAGCCCCAGCATTTT

d_call: TRBD1
v_call: TRBV29-1
j_call: TRBJ2-3
clone_size: many
cdr3_aa: CSVGTGVDTQYF
cdr3_nt: TGCAGCGTAGGGACAGGGGTGGATACGCAGTATTTT

d_call: NA
v_call: TRBV19
j_call: TRBJ1-5
clone_size: many
cdr3_aa: CASQDFANQPQHF
cdr3_nt: TGTGCCAGTCAGGATTTCGCCAATCAGCCCCAGCATTTT

d_call: TRBD2
v_call: TRBV6-2/TRBV6-3
j_call: TRBJ2-3
clone_size: many
cdr3_aa: CASSFTSGLTDTQYF
cdr3_nt: TGTGCCAGCAGTTTCACTAGCGGCCTCACAGATACGCAGTATTTT